Presented here are 25 T cell receptor beta chains from one specimen sequenced in a study of early T cells in non-severe SARS-CoV-2 infection. A single record per CDR3 protein comes from TCRdb applying MiXCR to the 5' RACE reads. Among around 52,000 distinct CDR3 sequences listed, approximately 12% were seen once. Specimen: whole blood. The receptors come from an adult who was a healthcare worker with PCR-confirmed SARS-CoV-2 infection or an uninfected control (not recorded which).

This clonotype appeared many times. V gene TRBV4-1 combines with J gene TRBJ1-6; 11 bases align to TRBD1. The germline CDR1 and CDR2 sequences are MGHRA and YSYEKL. The CDR3 covers 18 residues. V lost 1 base, J lost 2 bases, and 4 bases stayed unmatched. CDR3 residues: CASSQGAGQGAYNSPLHF. The CDR3 DNA sequence: TGCGCCAGCAGCCAAGGTGCGGGACAGGGGGCCTATAATTCACCCCTCCACTTT.

This clonotype has at least ten counts. The rearrangement joins TRBV9 to TRBJ2-1; 7 bases align to TRBD2. V was clipped by 0 bases and J by 1 base; unmatched bases: 1. Germline V gene lookup returns CDR1 SGDLS and CDR2 YYNGEE. This CDR3 region has 15 residues. CDR3 loop: CASSVGGGSYNEQFF. The CDR3 DNA reads as TGTGCCAGCAGCGTAGGCGGGGGTTCCTACAATGAGCAGTTCTTC. Based on the CDR3 plus reference TRBV9 and TRBJ2-1, the full variable domain is DSGVTQTPKHLITATGQRVTLRCSPRSGDLSVYWYQQSLDQGLQFLIQYYNGEERAKGNILERFSAQQFPDLHSELNLSSLELGDSALYFCASSVGGGSYNEQFFGPGTRLTVL.

In its sample, this clonotype was seen many times. The chain recombines TRBV4-2 with TRBJ2-1; no clear D gene. Between the trimmed V and J ends, which lost 1 base and 0 bases, there was a span of 10 bases. CDR3 length: 16 residues. The germline CDR1 and CDR2 sequences are LGHNA and YNFKEQ. The CDR3 loop reads CASSQAGLSSYNEQFF. CDR3 in DNA: TGTGCCAGCAGCCAAGCGGGCCTGAGCTCCTACAATGAGCAGTTCTTC.

This clonotype was seen repeatedly, ten times or more. The V and J genes are TRBV29-1 and TRBJ2-5, with D maybe TRBD2 (5 bases). Germline assignment: CDR1 SQVTM and CDR2 ANQGSEA. Trimming stripped 7 bases from V and 2 bases from J, with 14 bases between. This CDR3 region has 13 residues. CDR3 residues: CSAAGAAQETQYF. The CDR3 DNA sequence: TGCAGCGCTGCCGGAGCGGCGCAAGAGACCCAGTACTTC.

This clonotype showed up just a few times. The DNA of the CDR3 is TGTGCCAGCAGTTACGGGACCGGGACAGGGGGCCAAAAACTGTTTTTT. Translating it yields CASSYGTGTGGQKLFF. The chain carries TRBV6-6 and TRBJ1-4; 12 bases are a match to TRBD1. The germline V gene has CDR1 MNHNY and CDR2 SVGAGI (reference sequence). The trim removed 2 bases at V and 9 bases at J, leaving 7 bases unmatched. The CDR3 spans 16 residues.

This clonotype was seen repeatedly, ten times or more. CDR3 residues: CASSRQGLPFDEQFF. CDR3 nucleotides: TGTGCCAGCAGCCGCCAGGGACTACCCTTCGATGAGCAGTTCTTC. The chain carries TRBV14 and TRBJ2-1; 7 bases line up with TRBD2. Trimming took 4 bases from V and 8 from J; bases not matched to a gene: 11. Germline V gives CDR1 SGHDN, CDR2 FVKESK. CDR3 length: 15 residues.

This clonotype appeared many times. The V and J genes are TRBV28 and TRBJ1-6, with D unclear. Trimming cost V 6 bases and J 1 base, with 10 bases left between them. CDR3 length equals 15 residues. The germline V gene has CDR1 MDHEN and CDR2 SYDVKM. The CDR3 DNA follows: TGTGCCAGCAGCCCCCAGGTTTCCTATAATTCACCCCTCCACTTT. Translation: CASSPQVSYNSPLHF.

This clonotype came up a few times. The chain couples TRBV25-1 to TRBJ1-6; D may be TRBD1 (6 bases). CDR1 and CDR2 from the germline V gene are MGHDK and SYGVNS. V lost 6 bases, J lost 10 bases, and 19 bases lay in between. This CDR3 comprises 15 residues. The CDR3 sequence is CASRAPGHLGSPLHF. The CDR3 DNA reads as TGTGCCAGCAGAGCACCGGGACACCTTGGCTCACCCCTCCACTTT.

The chain carries TRBV3-1 and TRBJ2-3, with 11 nucleotides matching TRBD2. Germline V CDR1 and CDR2: LGHDT, YNNKEL (reference sequence). The CDR3 is 17 amino acids. The V gene end was trimmed by 2 bases and the J gene end by 2 bases; junction bases not matched to a gene: 6. CDR3 amino acids: CASSQLLAGGSTDTQYF. Here the CDR3 DNA reads TGTGCCAGCAGCCAACTGCTAGCGGGGGGATCCACAGATACGCAGTATTTT.

The chain combines TRBV5-4 with TRBJ2-1; maybe TRBD2 (5 bases). The CDR3 runs 15 residues. Per the germline V gene, CDR1 is SGHNT and CDR2 is YYREEE (reference sequence). V gave up 0 bases and J gave up 7 bases, with 14 bases separating them. CDR3 amino acids: CASSLGGINRNEQFF. As DNA, the CDR3 is TGTGCCAGCAGCTTGGGAGGGATAAATCGGAATGAGCAGTTCTTC. The full variable domain, rest sourced from reference TRBV5-4 and TRBJ2-1, is ETGVTQSPTHLIKTRGQQVTLRCSSQSGHNTVSWYQQALGQGPQFIFQYYREEENGRGNFPPRFSGLQFPNYSSELNVNALELDDSALYLCASSLGGINRNEQFFGPGTRLTVL.

The gene calls are TRBV2 and TRBJ2-1; D not certain. Germline V CDR1 and CDR2: SNHLY, FYNNEI. CDR3 length: 16 amino acids. The V end was cut by 2 bases, the J end by 7 bases, with 18 bases between. The CDR3 nucleotides read TGTGCCAGCAGTGAATTTGGAGTCTACACGCGGAATGAGCAGTTCTTC. The encoded protein is CASSEFGVYTRNEQFF.

In this sample, this clonotype turned up many times. The gene calls are TRBV27 and TRBJ1-4, with TRBD1 as a possible D gene (5 bases). The V gene lost 6 bases and the J gene lost 0 bases, with 20 bases spanning the gap. Germline CDR1 MNHEY, CDR2 SMNVEV (reference sequence). This CDR3 comprises 18 residues. CDR3 region: CASRFGPQTGATNEKLFF. DNA for the CDR3: TGTGCCAGCAGATTTGGGCCACAAACAGGTGCAACTAATGAAAAACTGTTTTTT.

This clonotype was found many times. V gene TRBV25-1 combines with J gene TRBJ1-2, with TRBD1 matching over 7 bases. The CDR3 consists of 16 residues. In germline, CDR1 is MGHDK, CDR2 SYGVNS. V was clipped by 6 bases and J by 4 bases; unmatched bases: 14. CDR3 sequence (DNA): TGTGCCAGCAGAAAAAAGGGGACAGTGAGGAGCTATGGCTACACCTTC. Translating it yields CASRKKGTVRSYGYTF.

There are many counts of this clonotype. The chain links TRBV30 to TRBJ1-1, with TRBD1 matching 7 bases. V lost 2 bases and J lost 7; bases outside the gene matches: 13. Per germline, CDR1 GTSNPN and CDR2 SVGIG (reference sequence). This CDR3 spans 15 amino acids. The CDR3: CAWSPWTGGIGEAFF. In DNA, the CDR3 is TGTGCCTGGAGTCCCTGGACAGGAGGGATAGGTGAAGCTTTCTTT.

This clonotype was recorded at least ten times. CDR3 sequence reads: CASGSTGQTQYF. CDR3 DNA: TGTGCTAGTGGTTCAACGGGACAGACCCAGTACTTC. The chain is built from TRBV12-5 and TRBJ2-5; D could derive from TRBD1 or TRBD2 (5 bases each). The CDR3 runs 12 residues. Germline CDR1 is LGHNT and CDR2 is FRNRAP. V gave up 4 bases and J gave up 6 bases, with 9 bases separating them.

The V gene is TRBV18, the J gene TRBJ2-7, with a weak D call TRBD1 (5 bases). CDR1 and CDR2 from the germline V gene are KGHSH and LQKENI. V dropped 5 bases and J dropped 5 bases, with 19 bases sitting between them. The CDR3 is 15 amino acids. The CDR3 sequence is CASSSMGPPGNEQYF. DNA for the CDR3: TGTGCCAGCTCATCCATGGGGCCCCCAGGAAACGAGCAGTACTTC.

Many counts were recorded for this clonotype. The V call is TRBV5-1, the J call TRBJ2-1; maybe TRBD2 (7 bases). Germline V gives CDR1 SGHRS, CDR2 YFSETQ. V gave up 3 bases and J gave up 0 bases, with 16 bases separating them. The CDR3 runs to 17 residues. CDR3 region: CASSSGGLGGSYNEQFF. CDR3 bases: TGCGCCAGCAGCTCGGGGGGCCTAGGTGGCTCCTACAATGAGCAGTTCTTC.

This clonotype was observed many times. V usage is TRBV12-3 or TRBV12-4 and J usage is TRBJ2-1; TRBD2 agrees at 8 bases. The CDR3 is 15 residues long. J lost 5 bases, V lost 4 bases, and 7 bases had no gene match. The CDR3 protein is CASSSRREEDNEQFF. In DNA, the CDR3 is TGTGCCAGCAGTTCGAGGCGGGAGGAAGACAATGAGCAGTTCTTC.

This clonotype came up many times. This chain joins TRBV6-6 and TRBJ1-1; D is unclear. The V gene's germline CDR1 is MNHNY and CDR2 SVGAGI (reference sequence). Trimming took off 6 bases at V and 1 base at J, with 18 bases between the two ends. This CDR3 spans 16 amino acids. The CDR3 here is CASSLIVHHRNTEAFF. The CDR3 DNA reads TGTGCCAGCAGCCTAATCGTACACCACCGGAACACTGAAGCTTTCTTT.

Ten or more counts support this clonotype. The chain employs TRBV20-1 and TRBJ2-7, with TRBD1 matching 7 bases. The CDR3 sequence is 16 residues long. The V segment lost 7 bases and the J segment 6 bases; nucleotides outside the gene matches: 21. Per the germline V gene, CDR1 is DFQATT and CDR2 is SNEGSKA (reference sequence). The CDR3, as DNA: TGCAGTGTCCTTTCCCCTCTCCCGGGACAGCCCAGCGAGCAGTACTTC. It yields the protein CSVLSPLPGQPSEQYF.

This clonotype has ten or more counts. This rearrangement joins TRBV5-5 to TRBJ2-2; no firm D call. V lost 0 bases and J lost 2, with 8 bases in between. The CDR3 is 15 amino acids. In germline, CDR1 is SGHKS, CDR2 YYEKEE (reference sequence). DNA of the CDR3: TGTGCCAGCAGCTTGGGTCATTTTAACACCGGGGAGCTGTTTTTT. Translated: CASSLGHFNTGELFF.

This clonotype showed up many times. The genes are TRBV18 and TRBJ1-3, with a possible D match to TRBD1 (6 bases). The CDR3 spans 16 residues. Trimming left V 3 bases short and J 2 bases short, with 14 bases between. Germline values: CDR1 KGHSH, CDR2 LQKENI. The CDR3 nucleotides are TGTGCCAGCTCACCCCCGCGGACAGCAGCTGGAAACACCATATATTTT. Residues: CASSPPRTAAGNTIYF. Using reference TRBV18 and TRBJ1-3 for the parts outside the CDR3, the full variable domain is NAGVMQNPRHLVRRRGQEARLRCSPMKGHSHVYWYRQLPEEGLKFMVYLQKENIIDESGMPKERFSAEFPKEGPSILRIQQVVRGDSAAYFCASSPPRTAAGNTIYFGEGSWLTVV.

V usage is TRBV7-2 and J usage is TRBJ2-1; TRBD2 matches at 7 bases. The CDR3 has 13 residues. Looked up from germline, CDR1 is SGHTA and CDR2 is FQGNSA. V shed 7 bases and J 9 bases; nucleotides not matched to a gene: 9. Here the CDR3 DNA reads TGTGCCAGCACCCTTGGGGGGAGGGCTGAGCAGTTCTTC. Translating it yields CASTLGGRAEQFF.

This clonotype was seen a few times. The gene calls are TRBV11-3 and TRBJ2-3; D possibly uses TRBD1 or TRBD2 (6 bases each). The CDR3 consists of 16 residues. V was clipped by 0 bases and J by 4 bases, with 14 bases between them. Germline-derived CDR1 and CDR2 are SGHNT and YENEEA. This CDR3 is CASSLEPAGEADTQYF. CDR3 nucleotides: TGTGCCAGCAGCTTAGAGCCGGCAGGGGAGGCAGATACGCAGTATTTT.

The J gene is TRBJ2-1, the V gene TRBV29-1; the D gene is possibly TRBD1 (5 bases). Trimming pared 7 bases from V and 4 bases from J, leaving 14 bases between. Germline CDR1 reads SQVTM; CDR2 reads ANQGSEA. The CDR3 spans 13 residues. CDR3 sequence reads: CSATPDTYNEQFF. The CDR3 bases are TGCAGCGCGACACCGGACACGTACAATGAGCAGTTCTTC.